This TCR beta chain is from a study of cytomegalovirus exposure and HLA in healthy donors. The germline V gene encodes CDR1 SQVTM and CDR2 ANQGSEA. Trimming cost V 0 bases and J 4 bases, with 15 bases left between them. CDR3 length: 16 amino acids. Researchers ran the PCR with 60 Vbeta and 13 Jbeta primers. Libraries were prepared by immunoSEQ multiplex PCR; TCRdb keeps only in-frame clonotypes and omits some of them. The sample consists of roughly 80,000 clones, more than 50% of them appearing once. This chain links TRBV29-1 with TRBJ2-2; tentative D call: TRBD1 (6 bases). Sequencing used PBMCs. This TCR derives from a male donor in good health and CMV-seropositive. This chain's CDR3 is CSVEDLPQGSTGELFF. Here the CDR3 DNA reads TGCAGCGTTGAAGACCTCCCTCAGGGGAGCACCGGGGAGCTGTTTTTT.